The present TCR beta chain was sequenced within a study of identical twins. Overall study results and limits: There is a chance that invariant MAIT and iNKT cells partially muddied zero-insertion analyses.

This clonotype showed up just a few times. Its antigen remains unknown. Germline V gives CDR1 LGHDT, CDR2 YNNKEL (reference sequence). V was clipped by 1 base and J by 7 bases; unmatched bases: 9. CDR3 length equals 17 residues. TCRdb reanalysed the 5' RACE reads using MiXCR and keeps one entry per CDR3 protein. This sample has some 460,000 distinct CDR3 sequences, with about 14% found just once. Separately, the same data were catalogued under a study of yellow fever vaccine responses in identical twins.

This clonotype was sampled from a woman under 30 in good health. The J gene is TRBJ2-1, the V gene TRBV3-1; TRBD2 agrees at 11 bases. Sequencing used CD4+ T cells sorted from blood. CDR3 in amino acids: CASSQVISGGAGNEQFF. The CDR3 DNA is TGTGCCAGCAGCCAAGTAATTAGCGGGGGGGCCGGAAATGAGCAGTTCTTC.